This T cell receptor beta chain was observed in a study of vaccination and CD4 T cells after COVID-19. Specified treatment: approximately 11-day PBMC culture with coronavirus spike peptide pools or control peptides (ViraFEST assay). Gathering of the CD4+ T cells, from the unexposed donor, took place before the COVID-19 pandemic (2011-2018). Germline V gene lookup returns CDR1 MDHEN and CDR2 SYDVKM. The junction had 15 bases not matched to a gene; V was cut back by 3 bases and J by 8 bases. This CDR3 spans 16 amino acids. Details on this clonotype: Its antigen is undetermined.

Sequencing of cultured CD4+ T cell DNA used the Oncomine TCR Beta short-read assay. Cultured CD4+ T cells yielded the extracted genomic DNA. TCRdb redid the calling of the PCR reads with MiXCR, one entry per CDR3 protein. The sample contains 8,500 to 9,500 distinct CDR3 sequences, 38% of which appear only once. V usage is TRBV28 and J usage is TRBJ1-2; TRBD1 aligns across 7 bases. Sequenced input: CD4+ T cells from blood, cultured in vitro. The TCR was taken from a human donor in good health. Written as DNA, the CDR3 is TGTGCCAGCAGTTTTCTCGGGAAGAACAGGGGTTTGGGCTACACCTTC. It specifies CASSFLGKNRGLGYTF.